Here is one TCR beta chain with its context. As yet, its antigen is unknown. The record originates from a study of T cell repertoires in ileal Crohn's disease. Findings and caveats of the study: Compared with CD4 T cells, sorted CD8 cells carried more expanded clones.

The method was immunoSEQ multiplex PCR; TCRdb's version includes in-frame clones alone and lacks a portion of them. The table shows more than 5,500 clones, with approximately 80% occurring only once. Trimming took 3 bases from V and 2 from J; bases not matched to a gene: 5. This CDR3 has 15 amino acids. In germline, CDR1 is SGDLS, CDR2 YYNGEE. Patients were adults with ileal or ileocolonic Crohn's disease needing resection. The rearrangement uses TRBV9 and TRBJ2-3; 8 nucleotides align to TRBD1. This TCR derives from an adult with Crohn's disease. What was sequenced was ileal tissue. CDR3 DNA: TGTGCCAGCAGCGGGAGGGGACAGGACACAGATACGCAGTATTTT. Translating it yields CASSGRGQDTDTQYF.